Listed here are 9 T cell receptor beta chains from one sample, sequenced in a study of T cell responses to AZD1222 COVID-19 vaccine. Some clones are missing from TCRdb's copy, which holds only in-frame ones; the method was immunoSEQ multiplex PCR. Counted here are 90,000 to 120,000 clones, about 86% occurring once; the ten biggest clones make up approximately 3%. The specimen comprised peripheral blood, sampled on day 0 of AZD1222 vaccination. These receptors came from an adult in good health.

The chain is built from TRBV28 and TRBJ1-6; TRBD1 agrees at 8 bases. Germline lookup yields CDR1 MDHEN and CDR2 SYDVKM. The CDR3 is made up of 17 amino acids. Trimming removed 4 bases from V and 1 base from J; junction bases left unmatched: 6. For the CDR3, the DNA is TGTGCCAGCAGTTCGACAGGGGTCGAGTCCTATAATTCACCCCTCCACTTT. This encodes CASSSTGVESYNSPLHF.

This clone turned up a few times. V usage is TRBV7-9 and J usage is TRBJ2-7, with D uncertain. This CDR3 has 13 amino acids. V lost 4 bases and J 3 bases, leaving 10 bases between the germline ends. The germline gives CDR1 SEHNR, CDR2 FQNEAQ (reference sequence). The CDR3 region has the DNA TGTGCCAGCAGCTACCCTACAGACTACGAGCAGTACTTC. It yields the protein CASSYPTDYEQYF.

The CDR3 loop is CASSLEGQNPYEQYF. CDR3 nucleotides: TGTGCCAGCAGCTTAGAGGGGCAGAATCCCTACGAGCAGTACTTC. The chain links TRBV13 to TRBJ2-7, with D perhaps TRBD1 (5 bases). Germline V gene lookup returns CDR1 PRHDT and CDR2 FYEKMQ (reference sequence). CDR3 length: 15 residues. V lost 1 base to trimming and J lost 2 bases, with 12 bases between them. The full variable domain, with the rest looked up from reference TRBV13 and TRBJ2-7, is AAGVIQSPRHLIKEKRETATLKCYPIPRHDTVYWYQQGPGQDPQFLISFYEKMQSDKGSIPDRFSAQQFSDYHSELNMSSLELGDSALYFCASSLEGQNPYEQYFGPGTRLTVT.

This chain joins TRBV6-6 and TRBJ1-2; TRBD1 agrees at 9 bases. The CDR3 covers 16 residues. CDR1 is MNHNY, CDR2 SVGAGI, per germline (reference sequence). V lost 5 bases to trimming and J lost 4 bases; unmatched junction nucleotides: 11. CDR3: CASSRHQGQGIYGYTF. CDR3 DNA sequence: TGTGCCAGCAGTCGACATCAGGGACAGGGTATCTATGGCTACACCTTC.

This chain uses TRBV19 with TRBJ1-2; D possibly corresponds to TRBD1 (5 bases). The CDR3 is 16 amino acids. In germline, CDR1 is LNHDA, CDR2 SQIVND (reference sequence). V lost 3 bases and J lost 4, with 18 bases in between. The CDR3 loop is CASSILLGTTSYGYTF. CDR3 nucleotide sequence: TGTGCCAGTAGTATCCTTTTGGGGACTACTAGCTATGGCTACACCTTC.

The rearrangement links TRBV6-2 or TRBV6-3 to TRBJ1-5; no clear D. The CDR3 spans 17 residues. V lost 2 bases, J lost 0 bases, and 14 bases lay in between. CDR1 is MNHEY, CDR2 SVGEGT, per germline. CDR3 DNA: TGTGCCAGCAGTTACCCCCCCATCGGCTATAGCAATCAGCCCCAGCATTTT. Its protein product is CASSYPPIGYSNQPQHF.

The chain joins TRBV6-5 to TRBJ1-1, with D perhaps matching TRBD1 (5 bases). Trimming cost V 2 bases and J 1 base, with 5 bases left between them. Germline values: CDR1 MNHEY, CDR2 SVGAGI. The CDR3 is made up of 13 amino acids. The CDR3 DNA follows: TGTGCCAGCAGTTACCAGGGGAACACTGAAGCTTTCTTT. It translates to CASSYQGNTEAFF.

This clone has only one observation. The chain combines TRBV2 with TRBJ1-5; D is perhaps TRBD1 (6 bases). CDR1 and CDR2 (germline): SNHLY, FYNNEI. V was pared by 5 bases and J by 5 bases, with 13 bases between. The CDR3 is 14 residues long. CDR3 sequence reads: CASSLQGQDQPQHF. The CDR3 DNA is TGTGCCAGCAGTCTTCAGGGGCAGGATCAGCCCCAGCATTTT.

Only a few counts were recorded for this clone. The chain couples TRBV10-1 to TRBJ2-2; D is undetermined. Germline CDR1 WNHNN, CDR2 SYGVQD (reference sequence). The CDR3 runs to 15 residues. Deletions cut 8 bases from V and 2 bases from J, with 15 bases between. DNA of the CDR3: TGCGCCAGCCCTCGTAACAGTCTTAACACCGGGGAGCTGTTTTTT. Protein product: CASPRNSLNTGELFF.